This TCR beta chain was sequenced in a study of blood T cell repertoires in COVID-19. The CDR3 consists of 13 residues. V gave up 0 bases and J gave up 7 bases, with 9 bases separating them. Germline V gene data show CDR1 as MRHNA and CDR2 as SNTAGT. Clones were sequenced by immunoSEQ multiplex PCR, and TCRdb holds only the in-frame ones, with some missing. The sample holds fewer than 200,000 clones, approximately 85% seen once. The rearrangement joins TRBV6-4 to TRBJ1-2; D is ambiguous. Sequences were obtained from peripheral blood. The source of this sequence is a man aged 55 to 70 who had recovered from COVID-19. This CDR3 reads CASSDSIGGGYTF. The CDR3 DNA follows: TGTGCCAGCAGTGACTCGATAGGAGGTGGCTACACCTTC.